This paragraph covers one T cell receptor beta chain sequence. The antigen it binds to is not known. No base qualities exist here, and no much larger clone lies one base off it. The CDR3 goes from the cysteine to the phenylalanine over 15 residues. CDR3 DNA only is kept here, 45 bases in frame from base 1. Ends trimmed: V by 4 bases, J by 3 bases; bases unmatched to a gene: 6. Per the germline V gene, SGHRS is the CDR1 and YFSETQ is the CDR2. The sample originates from a study of shared clonotypes between healthy human individuals (dated by TCRdb to the early 2020s). With regard to the full study: Two women and a few men aged 18 to 49 years were included in the cohort. To estimate repertoire size and how much clonotype sharing occurs between individuals, the study deeply sequenced the blood TCR repertoires of roughly 5 healthy adults. To increase sequencing depth and limit assay-specific biases, TCR repertoire library preparation and sequencing were carried out by different laboratories using diverse techniques. Leukapheresis yielded between about 0.85 and 10 billion PBMCs per donor.

General findings and caveats noted by the study authors: Sampling was restricted to blood, and TCR repertoires in tissue are likely to differ from TCR repertoires in blood. Pairwise subsampling indicated that sequencing depth was expected to affect the degree of clonotype sharing among donors. The small number of donors limited the genetic and exposure-history diversity represented.

The donors were healthy, HIV-negative adults with no recently reported acute infections or vaccinations. Every donor was a Caucasian adult living in Nashville, Tennessee, USA. For unsorted samples, some 90 million PBMCs were counted, and genomic DNA was extracted using the QIAamp DNA Blood Mini kit. Blood was obtained by leukapheresis, after which PBMCs were separated by Ficoll-Histopaque density gradient centrifugation and cryopreserved in liquid nitrogen vapor phase. TCR CDR3 regions were amplified from genomic DNA by multiplex PCR using the deep immunoSEQ assay. Extracted genomic DNA from each cell subset was distributed evenly across all wells of several immunoSEQ 96-well plates, and each plate was treated as a replicate. For unsorted PBMC, 250 to 350 ng genomic DNA, equal to 32,000 or so T cell genomes, was loaded into each replicate PCR. Unsorted PBMC genomic DNA was sequenced across ten immunoSEQ deep assay plates. Purified libraries were quantified with a Qubit 3.0 fluorometer, sized on a Bioanalyzer 2100, and re-quantified with the KAPA Library Quantification kit. Every immunoSEQ 96-well plate was sequenced on a dedicated single-read 150-cycle Illumina NextSeq 550 flow cell. The study's own analysis went as follows. Because the immunoSEQ output included only junctional sequences and no quality scores, the filtering could not be the same as the filtering used for full-length reads. Sequences were annotated with PyIR, a Python wrapper for IgBLAST v1.9, and V/J genes and CDR3 were assigned using IMGT germline references. Reads with weak V/J assignments (E-value above 1e-6), missing CDR3, stop codons, out-of-frame junctions, or ambiguous translated residues were removed. V3J clonotypes were defined as sequences sharing an identical inferred V gene, J gene, and CDR3 amino acid sequence. The percentage overlap between two repertoires was calculated by dividing the number of shared unique clonotypes by the size of the smaller repertoire. Three approaches were used to assess repertoire richness: RTK rarefaction, the Chao1 estimator, and Recon v2.1 estimates of unobserved clonotypes. In its TCRdb copy, this immuneACCESS table keeps in-frame sequences only and misses some clones. Where compared with another copy, unresolved V genes explain less than half of these, and the others have no known cause. Clone size and the V and J calls come from that table; the DNA yielded D and trimming. Here the sample has 470,000 or so clones; 60% to 80% occur a single time. Around 13% of the sample belongs to the ten largest clones.

This receptor was identified in a woman in her 40s in good health. Some clones in this sample may be carry-over from other donors' samples. Sequencing used PBMCs. Recombination connected TRBV5-1 to TRBJ2-1, and 8 junctional nucleotides match TRBD2. The base sequence is TGCGCCAGCAGCGCTGGAGCGGGGGACTACAATGAGCAGTTCTTC. Protein translation: CASSAGAGDYNEQFF.